The sequence of this T cell receptor (beta chain) was determined in a study of cytomegalovirus exposure and HLA in healthy donors. On the study more broadly: Early release data held roughly 90 million unique TCRs from HLA-typed donors.

Use of 60 Vbeta and 13 Jbeta primers characterized the PCR. Some clones are missing from TCRdb's copy, which holds only in-frame ones; the method was immunoSEQ multiplex PCR. The profile covers approximately 150,000 clones, with 70% to 80% appearing a single time and 10% to 15% taken by the ten largest. This clone was detected a few times. Likely unrecorded immune exposures existed in these nominally healthy donors. The germline CDR1 and CDR2 sequences are ENHRY and SYGVKD. The CDR3 runs to 15 residues. Between the trimmed V and J ends, which lost 0 bases and 5 bases, there was a span of 11 bases. The chain couples TRBV10-3 to TRBJ2-1; a weak D match, TRBD2 (5 bases). The TCR originated in a man aged 35 to 55 in good health and CMV-seropositive. Sequenced material: PBMCs. Here the CDR3 DNA reads TGTGCCATCAGTGAGTCGATAGGGAGCCACAATGAGCAGTTCTTC. Its translation is CAISESIGSHNEQFF.